The 21 T cell receptor beta chains in this list originate from one sample, sequenced in a study of CD8+CD57+ T cells in acquired aplastic anemia. Profiling that covered TCR beta VDJ and CDR3 relied on genomic DNA as its template. Via MiXCR, TCRdb re-called the reads, giving one row per CDR3 protein. The profile shows 300,000 or so distinct CDR3 sequences, roughly 50% of them singletons. Sequenced sample: sorted CD4+, CD8+, or CD8+CD57+ T cells (not recorded which) from PBMCs. The receptors here all came from a human donor with severe aplastic anemia or a healthy control (not recorded which).

The genes are TRBV6-5 and TRBJ2-5, with D perhaps given as TRBD1 or TRBD2 (5 bases each). V lost 6 bases and J 0 bases, leaving 11 bases between the germline ends. The CDR3 covers 14 residues. The germline CDR1 and CDR2 sequences are MNHEY and SVGAGI. Written as DNA, the CDR3 is TGTGCCAGCAGGGGGGTCCTGTACCAAGAGACCCAGTACTTC. Protein sequence: CASRGVLYQETQYF.

This chain uses TRBV18 with TRBJ1-2; 9 bases line up with TRBD1. The ends lost 3 bases at V and 3 bases at J; junction bases unmatched: 11. The CDR3 has 17 residues. Germline CDR1 and CDR2: KGHSH and LQKENI. The CDR3 bases are TGTGCCAGCTCACCCCTTCAACGGGGACAGGGCGACTATGGCTACACCTTC. Amino acid sequence: CASSPLQRGQGDYGYTF.

The chain has TRBV20-1 and TRBJ2-1, with D tentatively TRBD1 (5 bases). Trimming left V 2 bases short and J 0 bases short, with 14 bases between. Germline CDR1 DFQATT, CDR2 SNEGSKA (reference sequence). The CDR3 has 16 residues. CDR3 sequence (DNA): TGCAGTGCTAGACACGCACAGGTGAGCTCCTACAATGAGCAGTTCTTC. Protein sequence: CSARHAQVSSYNEQFF.

The chain is built from TRBV7-9 and TRBJ1-1; maybe TRBD1 (6 bases). V shed 5 bases and J shed 1 base, with 14 bases lying between them. CDR3 length equals 15 residues. Germline V gene sequence: CDR1 SEHNR, CDR2 FQNEAQ (reference sequence). CDR3 residues: CASSKEGGRNTEAFF. CDR3 bases: TGTGCCAGCAGCAAAGAGGGGGGGAGGAACACTGAAGCTTTCTTT.

Remarks on this clonotype: A read error is possible here, since a much larger clone lies one base away. The CDR3 end shows no conserved phenylalanine or tryptophan, and so a read error is likely. The chain couples TRBV20-1 to TRBJ2-5, with 10 nucleotides matching TRBD2. With 3 bases clipped from V and 6 bases from J, the junction kept 10 bases outside the gene matches. The CDR3 is made up of 15 amino acids. Germline CDR1 and CDR2: DFQATT and SNEGSKA (reference sequence). The CDR3 is CSASPLAGLSKTQYS. In DNA form, the CDR3 reads TGCAGTGCTAGTCCACTAGCGGGGTTATCAAAGACCCAGTACTCC.

This clonotype has just a few counts. This chain links TRBV25-1 with TRBJ2-3; TRBD2 aligns across 15 bases. Trimming at V came to 4 bases and at J to 4 bases, leaving 3 bases not matched to a gene. The length of the CDR3 is 16 residues. The germline V gene has CDR1 MGHDK and CDR2 SYGVNS. This chain's CDR3 is CASSAGLAGGADTQYF. CDR3 sequence (DNA): TGTGCCAGCAGTGCCGGACTAGCGGGAGGGGCAGATACGCAGTATTTT. Combining the CDR3 with reference TRBV25-1 and TRBJ2-3 gives the whole variable domain EADIYQTPRYLVIGTGKKITLECSQTMGHDKMYWYQQDPGMELHLIHYSYGVNSTEKGDLSSESTVSRIRTEHFPLTLESARPSHTSQYLCASSAGLAGGADTQYFGPGTRLTVL.

There are a few counts of this clonotype. The chain uses TRBV2 and TRBJ1-5; TRBD1 might be the D (5 bases). The CDR3 covers 15 residues. Deletions cut 5 bases from V and 1 base from J, with 12 bases between. Germline lookup yields CDR1 SNHLY and CDR2 FYNNEI. CDR3 amino acids: CASSILGGSNQPQHF. The CDR3 DNA follows: TGTGCCAGCAGTATTCTCGGGGGAAGCAATCAGCCCCAGCATTTT.

Regarding this clonotype: A junction end diverges from the germline sequence, so it may reflect a read error. The V call is TRBV12-3 or TRBV12-4, the J call TRBJ2-2; D is undetermined. This CDR3 spans 10 amino acids. The CDR3 region is CASSPLRSLF. CDR3 nucleotide sequence: TGTGCCAGCAGTCCCCTCCGGTCCCTTTTT.

This clonotype was observed many times. The chain carries TRBV5-6 and TRBJ2-7; D remains ambiguous. The CDR3 sequence is 11 residues long. Germline lookup yields CDR1 SGHDT and CDR2 YYEEEE. V was cut by 2 bases and J by 4 bases, with 4 bases left in between. The CDR3 loop reads CASSFQYEQYF. As DNA, the CDR3 is TGTGCCAGCAGCTTTCAGTACGAGCAGTACTTC. Together with reference TRBV5-6 and TRBJ2-7, the CDR3 gives the full variable domain: DAGVTQSPTHLIKTRGQQVTLRCSPKSGHDTVSWYQQALGQGPQFIFQYYEEEERQRGNFPDRFSGHQFPNYSSELNVNALLLGDSALYLCASSFQYEQYFGPGTRLTVT.

This clonotype was observed a single time. J is TRBJ2-3 and V is TRBV7-8; D could derive from TRBD1 or TRBD2 (5 bases each). The CDR3 is 15 amino acids. V was pared by 4 bases and J by 1 base, with 12 bases between. Germline CDR1 and CDR2: SGHVS and FQNEAQ. The CDR3 DNA is TGTGCCAGCAGCTCTGGGACCTCTCGCACAGATACGCAGTATTTT. Translated: CASSSGTSRTDTQYF.

The table lists this clonotype with many counts. The V and J genes are TRBV6-5 and TRBJ2-3; 8 nucleotides agree with TRBD2. This CDR3 comprises 16 residues. Germline CDR1 is MNHEY and CDR2 is SVGAGI. V lost 6 bases and J lost 0; bases outside the gene matches: 8. CDR3 in DNA: TGTGCCAGCAGAACAATAGCGGGGTCTAGCACAGATACGCAGTATTTT. It is translated as CASRTIAGSSTDTQYF.

The rearrangement joins TRBV20-1 to TRBJ2-7; either TRBD1 or TRBD2 may supply D (6 bases each). Germline-derived CDR1 and CDR2 are DFQATT and SNEGSKA (reference sequence). CDR3 length: 11 amino acids. The V end was cut by 4 bases, the J end by 8 bases, with 12 bases between. For the CDR3, the DNA is TGCAGTGCTACAGGAGGGGGTCAGCAGTACTTC. It encodes CSATGGGQQYF.

This chain uses TRBV7-3 with TRBJ2-5; a possible D gene is TRBD1 (6 bases). Germline CDR1 reads SGHTA; CDR2 reads FQGTGA. V was shortened by 3 bases and J by 2 bases, with 16 bases between the two germline ends. This CDR3 has 16 amino acids. The CDR3 loop is CASSLVQGLPQETQYF. The CDR3 bases are TGTGCCAGCAGCTTGGTCCAGGGGTTACCGCAAGAGACCCAGTACTTC.

The chain links TRBV20-1 to TRBJ1-1; 10 nucleotides match TRBD1. The CDR3 spans 12 residues. Germline-derived CDR1 and CDR2 are DFQATT and SNEGSKA (reference sequence). The V and J ends lost 3 bases and 8 bases, in that order; junction bases with no gene match: 3. CDR3 DNA sequence: TGCAGTGCTAGCGACAGGGGGCAGGAAGCTTTCTTT. This sequence encodes CSASDRGQEAFF.

The J gene is TRBJ1-5, the V gene TRBV5-4, with D tentatively TRBD1 (5 bases). The V and J ends lost 1 base and 4 bases respectively, with 9 bases between them. This CDR3 comprises 14 residues. Germline V gene data show CDR1 as SGHNT and CDR2 as YYREEE (reference sequence). The CDR3 loop is CASSLTGYNQPQHF. The CDR3 coding sequence is TGTGCCAGCAGCTTGACAGGTTATAATCAGCCCCAGCATTTT.

The gene calls are TRBV27 and TRBJ2-1, with D possibly matching TRBD2 (6 bases). V lost 5 bases and J lost 3, with 14 bases in between. In germline, CDR1 is MNHEY, CDR2 SMNVEV (reference sequence). CDR3 size: 15 residues. In nucleotides, the CDR3 is TGTGCCAGCAGTCCGACGGGAGCTGGCTACAATGAGCAGTTCTTC. It encodes CASSPTGAGYNEQFF.

This clonotype occurred many times. This rearrangement joins TRBV12-3 or TRBV12-4 to TRBJ2-3, with D tentatively TRBD2 (6 bases). V shed 8 bases and J shed 2 bases, with 14 bases lying between them. The CDR3 length is 14 residues. The CDR3 reads CASGRAGSTDTQYF. CDR3 nucleotides: TGTGCCAGCGGAAGGGCGGGGTCCACAGATACGCAGTATTTT.

Concerning this clonotype itself: The final CDR3 position lacks the conserved phenylalanine or tryptophan, pointing to a likely read error. This chain joins TRBV7-2 and TRBJ1-6; TRBD1 agrees at 8 bases. The CDR3 consists of 14 residues. Germline-derived CDR1 and CDR2 are SGHTA and FQGNSA. J was trimmed by 8 bases and V by 5 bases; bases with no gene match: 5. The CDR3 bases are TGTACCAGCAGCGCGACAGGGGTGGATTCACCCCTCCACTGT. Translation: CTSSATGVDSPLHC.

V and J are TRBV29-1 and TRBJ2-7; perhaps TRBD1 as D (5 bases). The ends were cut back, 4 bases at V and 3 bases at J, with 10 bases in the middle. CDR3 size: 12 residues. From germline, CDR1 is SQVTM and CDR2 ANQGSEA. CDR3 in DNA: TGCAGCGTTGTGGCGCAGGGCTACGAGCAGTACTTC. Protein sequence: CSVVAQGYEQYF.

This chain joins TRBV2 and TRBJ1-6, with a weak D call TRBD1 (6 bases). The germline gives CDR1 SNHLY, CDR2 FYNNEI. This CDR3 is 15 amino acids long. V gave up 8 bases and J gave up 4 bases, with 15 bases separating them. As DNA, the CDR3 is TGTGCCAGCGGCGAGGGGACATCTTATAATTCACCCCTCCACTTT. It yields the protein CASGEGTSYNSPLHF.

At least ten counts were recorded for this clonotype. The J gene is TRBJ2-7, the V gene TRBV16; possible D gene TRBD1, 5 bases. Trimming stripped 0 bases from V and 3 bases from J, with 12 bases between. Germline CDR1 reads KGHSY; CDR2 reads FQNENV. The CDR3 has 15 amino acids. This chain's CDR3 is CASSQSGGRDYEQYF. The DNA for the CDR3 is TGTGCCAGCAGCCAATCAGGCGGCAGGGACTACGAGCAGTACTTC.